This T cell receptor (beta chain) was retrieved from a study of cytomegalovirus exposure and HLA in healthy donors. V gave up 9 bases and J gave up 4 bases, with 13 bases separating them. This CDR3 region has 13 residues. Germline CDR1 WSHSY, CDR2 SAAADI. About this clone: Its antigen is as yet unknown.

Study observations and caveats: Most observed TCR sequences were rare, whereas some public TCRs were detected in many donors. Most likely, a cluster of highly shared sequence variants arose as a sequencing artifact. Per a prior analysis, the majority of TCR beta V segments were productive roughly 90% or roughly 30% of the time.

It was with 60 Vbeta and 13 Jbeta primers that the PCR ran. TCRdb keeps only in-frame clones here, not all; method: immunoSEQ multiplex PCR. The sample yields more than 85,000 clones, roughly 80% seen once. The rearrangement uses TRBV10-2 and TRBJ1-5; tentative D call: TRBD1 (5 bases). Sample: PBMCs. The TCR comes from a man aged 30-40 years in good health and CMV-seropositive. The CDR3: CASGLQENQPQHF. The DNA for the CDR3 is TGCGCCAGTGGATTACAGGAAAATCAGCCCCAGCATTTT.